A single T cell receptor (beta chain) is shown here with its context. Antigen: not known. The sample originates from a study of beta chain features in type 1 diabetes. Study information: Patients were similar to healthy donors in age and gender (as well as in cell yields).

The CDR3 is made up of 16 amino acids. Germline V gene lookup returns CDR1 SGHRS and CDR2 YFSETQ. V shed 0 bases and J 4 bases; nucleotides not matched to a gene: 6. Purity of each sorted population was above 95%. General study points: Small HLA sub-analyses could not settle whether HLA shapes TCRB rearrangement.

cDNA synthesis used the whole RNA isolate, giving expressed TCRB sequences. The assay was immunoSEQ multiplex PCR, and TCRdb's table has in-frame clones only and misses some. The sample lists fewer than 900,000 clones; roughly 17% were seen once. The chain has TRBV5-1 and TRBJ2-3; 9 bases are a match to TRBD1. The receptor was isolated from a woman aged 18-35 years in good health. Sequencing was done on a sample of naive CD4+ T cells from blood. For the CDR3, the DNA is TGCGCCAGCAGCTTGGTTGGACAGGGGAGCCCAGATACGCAGTATTTT. Protein: CASSLVGQGSPDTQYF. The full variable domain, completed using reference TRBV5-1 and TRBJ2-3, is KAGVTQTPRYLIKTRGQQVTLSCSPISGHRSVSWYQQTPGQGLQFLFEYFSETQRNKGNFPGRFSGRQFSNSRSEMNVSTLELGDSALYLCASSLVGQGSPDTQYFGPGTRLTVL.